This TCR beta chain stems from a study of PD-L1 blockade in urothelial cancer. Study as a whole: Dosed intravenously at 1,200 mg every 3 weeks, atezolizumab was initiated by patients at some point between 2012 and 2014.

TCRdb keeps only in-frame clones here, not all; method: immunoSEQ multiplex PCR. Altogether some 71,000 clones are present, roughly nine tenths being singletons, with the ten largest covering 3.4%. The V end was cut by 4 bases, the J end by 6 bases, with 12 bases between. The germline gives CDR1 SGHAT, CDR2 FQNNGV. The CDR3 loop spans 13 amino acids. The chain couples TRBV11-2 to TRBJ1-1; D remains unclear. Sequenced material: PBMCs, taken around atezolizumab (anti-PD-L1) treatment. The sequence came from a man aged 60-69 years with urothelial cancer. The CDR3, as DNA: TGTGCCAGCAGCTCGTGGCCGTCCCCTGAAGCTTTCTTT. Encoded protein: CASSSWPSPEAFF.